This T cell receptor beta chain emerged from a study of blood T cell repertoires in COVID-19. Study-level information: Acute and convalescent COVID-19 samples came from the United States, Italy and Spain. PBMCs, B-cell-depleted T cells, or T cells were the source of the cDNA or gDNA that made up the material.

CDR3 size: 15 residues. The V gene lost 7 bases and the J gene lost 0 bases, with 10 bases spanning the gap. Per germline, CDR1 MNHEY and CDR2 SVGAGI. Generated by immunoSEQ multiplex PCR, the TCRdb table keeps only in-frame clones and is missing some. The profile covers approximately 170,000 clones, with approximately 79% appearing a single time and under 15% taken by the ten largest. This clone was counted a single time. The chain couples TRBV6-5 to TRBJ1-6, with D unresolved. The sequencing sample was made of peripheral blood. This clonotype was obtained from a woman in her forties or fifties with acute or convalescent COVID-19. The CDR3 DNA reads as TGTGCCAGCAAAATGGGGAGCTCCTATAATTCACCCCTCCACTTT. Residues: CASKMGSSYNSPLHF.